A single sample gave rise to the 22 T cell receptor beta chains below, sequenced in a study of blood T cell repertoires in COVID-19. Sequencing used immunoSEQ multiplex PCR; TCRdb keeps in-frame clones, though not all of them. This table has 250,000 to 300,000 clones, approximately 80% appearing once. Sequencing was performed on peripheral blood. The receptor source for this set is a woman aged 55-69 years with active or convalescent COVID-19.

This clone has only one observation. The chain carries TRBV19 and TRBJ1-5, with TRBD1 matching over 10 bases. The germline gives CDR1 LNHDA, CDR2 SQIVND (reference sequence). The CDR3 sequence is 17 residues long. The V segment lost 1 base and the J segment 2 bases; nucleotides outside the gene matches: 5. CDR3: CASSIGRGTGGNQPQHF. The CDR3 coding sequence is TGTGCCAGTAGTATAGGGAGAGGGACAGGGGGCAATCAGCCCCAGCATTTT. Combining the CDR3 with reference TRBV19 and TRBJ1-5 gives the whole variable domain DGGITQSPKYLFRKEGQNVTLSCEQNLNHDAMYWYRQDPGQGLRLIYYSQIVNDFQKGDIAEGYSVSREKKESFPLTVTSAQKNPTAFYLCASSIGRGTGGNQPQHFGDGTRLSIL.

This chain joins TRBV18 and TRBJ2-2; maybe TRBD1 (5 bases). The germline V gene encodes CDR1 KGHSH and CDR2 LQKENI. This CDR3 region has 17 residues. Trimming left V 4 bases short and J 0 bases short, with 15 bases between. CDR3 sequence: CASSLGALGANTGELFF. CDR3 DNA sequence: TGTGCCAGCTCACTAGGGGCTCTCGGCGCGAACACCGGGGAGCTGTTTTTT.

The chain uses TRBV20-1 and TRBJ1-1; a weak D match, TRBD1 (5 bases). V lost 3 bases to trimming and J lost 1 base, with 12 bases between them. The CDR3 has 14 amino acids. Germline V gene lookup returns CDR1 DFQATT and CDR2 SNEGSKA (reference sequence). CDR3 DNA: TGCAGTGCTAGTCCCCGGACATCGAACACTGAAGCTTTCTTT. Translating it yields CSASPRTSNTEAFF.

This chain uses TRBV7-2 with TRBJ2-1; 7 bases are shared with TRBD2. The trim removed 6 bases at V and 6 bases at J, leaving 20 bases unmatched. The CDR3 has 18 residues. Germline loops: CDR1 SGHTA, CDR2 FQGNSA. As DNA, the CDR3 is TGTGCCAGCAGTTTAACCTCTATTGGGGCGGGGGTCCTCAATGAGCAGTTCTTC. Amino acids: CASSLTSIGAGVLNEQFF.

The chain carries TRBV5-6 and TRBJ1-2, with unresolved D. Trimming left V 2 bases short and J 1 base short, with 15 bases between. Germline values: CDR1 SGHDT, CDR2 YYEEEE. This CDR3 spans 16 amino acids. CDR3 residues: CASSLNLRGLNYGYTF. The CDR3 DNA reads TGTGCCAGCAGCTTAAACCTCCGGGGTCTTAACTATGGCTACACCTTC. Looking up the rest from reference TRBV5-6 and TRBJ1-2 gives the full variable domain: DAGVTQSPTHLIKTRGQQVTLRCSPKSGHDTVSWYQQALGQGPQFIFQYYEEEERQRGNFPDRFSGHQFPNYSSELNVNALLLGDSALYLCASSLNLRGLNYGYTFGSGTRLTVV.

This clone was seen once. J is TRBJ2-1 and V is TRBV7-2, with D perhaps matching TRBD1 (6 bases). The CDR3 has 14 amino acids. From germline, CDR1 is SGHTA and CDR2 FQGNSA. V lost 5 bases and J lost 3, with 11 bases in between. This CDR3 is CASSPRGFYNEQFF. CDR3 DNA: TGTGCCAGCAGCCCAAGGGGGTTCTACAATGAGCAGTTCTTC.

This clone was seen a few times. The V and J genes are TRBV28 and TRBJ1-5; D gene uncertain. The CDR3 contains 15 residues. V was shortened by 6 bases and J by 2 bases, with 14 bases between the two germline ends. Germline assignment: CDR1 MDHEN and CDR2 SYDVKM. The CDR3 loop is CASRSNKNGNQPQHF. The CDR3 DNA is TGTGCCAGCAGGAGCAATAAAAATGGCAATCAGCCCCAGCATTTT. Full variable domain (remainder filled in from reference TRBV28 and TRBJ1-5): DVKVTQSSRYLVKRTGEKVFLECVQDMDHENMFWYRQDPGLGLRLIYFSYDVKMKEKGDIPEGYSVSREKKERFSLILESASTNQTSMYLCASRSNKNGNQPQHFGDGTRLSIL.

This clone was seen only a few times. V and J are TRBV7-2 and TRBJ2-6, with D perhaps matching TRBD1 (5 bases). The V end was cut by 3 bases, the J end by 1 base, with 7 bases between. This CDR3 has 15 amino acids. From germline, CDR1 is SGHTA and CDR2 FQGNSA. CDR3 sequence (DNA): TGTGCCAGCAGCTTCGCAGGGTCTGGGGCCAACGTCCTGACTTTC. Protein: CASSFAGSGANVLTF.

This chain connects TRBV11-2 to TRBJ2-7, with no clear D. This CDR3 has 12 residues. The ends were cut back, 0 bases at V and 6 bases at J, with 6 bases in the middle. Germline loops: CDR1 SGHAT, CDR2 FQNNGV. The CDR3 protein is CASSLDLSEQYF. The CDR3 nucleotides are TGTGCCAGCAGCTTAGATTTATCCGAGCAGTACTTC.

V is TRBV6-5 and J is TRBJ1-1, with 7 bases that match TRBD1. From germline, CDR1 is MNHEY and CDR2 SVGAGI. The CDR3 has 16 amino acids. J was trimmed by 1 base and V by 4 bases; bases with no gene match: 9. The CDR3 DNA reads TGTGCCAGCAGTTCGGAGCGAGGGGGCGCGAACACTGAAGCTTTCTTT. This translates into CASSSERGGANTEAFF.

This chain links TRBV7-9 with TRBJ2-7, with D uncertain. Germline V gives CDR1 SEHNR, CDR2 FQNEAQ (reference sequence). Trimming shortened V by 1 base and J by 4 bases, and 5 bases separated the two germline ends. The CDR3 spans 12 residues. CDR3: CASSLDAYEQYF. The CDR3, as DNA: TGTGCCAGCAGCTTAGACGCGTACGAGCAGTACTTC.

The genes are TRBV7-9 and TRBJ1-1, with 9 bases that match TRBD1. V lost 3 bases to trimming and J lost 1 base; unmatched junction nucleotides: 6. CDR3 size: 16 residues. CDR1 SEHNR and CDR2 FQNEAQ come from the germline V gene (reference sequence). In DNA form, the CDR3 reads TGTGCCAGCAGCTTCCCACTGACAGGGGGGAACACTGAAGCTTTCTTT. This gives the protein CASSFPLTGGNTEAFF.

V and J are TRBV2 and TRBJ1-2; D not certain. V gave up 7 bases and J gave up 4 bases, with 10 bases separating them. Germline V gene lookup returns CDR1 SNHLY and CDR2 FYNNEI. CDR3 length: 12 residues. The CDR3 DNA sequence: TGTGCCAGCACGGACTCGGGCTATGGCTACACCTTC. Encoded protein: CASTDSGYGYTF.

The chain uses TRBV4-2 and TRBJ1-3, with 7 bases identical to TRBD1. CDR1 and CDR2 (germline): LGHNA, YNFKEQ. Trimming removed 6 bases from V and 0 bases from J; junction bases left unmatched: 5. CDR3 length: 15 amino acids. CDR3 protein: CASSPTGSSGNTIYF. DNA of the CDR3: TGTGCCAGCAGTCCGACAGGGAGCTCTGGAAACACCATATATTTT.

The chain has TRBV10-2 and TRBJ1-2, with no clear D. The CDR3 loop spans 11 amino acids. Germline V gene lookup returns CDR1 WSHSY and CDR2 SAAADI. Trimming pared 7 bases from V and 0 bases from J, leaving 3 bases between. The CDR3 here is CASTANYGYTF. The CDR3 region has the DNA TGCGCCAGCACGGCTAACTATGGCTACACCTTC.

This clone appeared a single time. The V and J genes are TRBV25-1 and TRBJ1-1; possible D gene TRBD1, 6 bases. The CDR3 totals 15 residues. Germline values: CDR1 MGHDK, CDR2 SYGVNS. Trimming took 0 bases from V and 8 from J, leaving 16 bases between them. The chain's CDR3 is CASSEYRGRGGEAFF. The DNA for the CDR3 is TGTGCCAGCAGTGAATATCGGGGGAGGGGGGGCGAAGCTTTCTTT.

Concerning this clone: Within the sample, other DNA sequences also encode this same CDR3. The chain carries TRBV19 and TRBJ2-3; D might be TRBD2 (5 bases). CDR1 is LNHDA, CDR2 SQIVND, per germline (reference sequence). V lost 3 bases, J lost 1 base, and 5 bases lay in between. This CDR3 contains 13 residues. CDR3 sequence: CASSISGTDTQYF. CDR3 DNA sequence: TGTGCCAGTAGTATTAGCGGCACAGATACGCAGTATTTT.

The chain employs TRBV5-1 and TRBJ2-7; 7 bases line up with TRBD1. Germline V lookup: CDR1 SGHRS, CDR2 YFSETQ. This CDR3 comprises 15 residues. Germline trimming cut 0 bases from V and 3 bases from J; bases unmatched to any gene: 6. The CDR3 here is CASSLAATGIYEQYF. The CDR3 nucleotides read TGCGCCAGCAGCTTGGCCGCGACAGGGATCTACGAGCAGTACTTC.

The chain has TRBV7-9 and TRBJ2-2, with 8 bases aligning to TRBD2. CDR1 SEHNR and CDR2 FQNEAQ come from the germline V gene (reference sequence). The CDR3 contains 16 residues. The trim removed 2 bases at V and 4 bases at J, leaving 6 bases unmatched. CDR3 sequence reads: CASSLTGGGVTGELFF. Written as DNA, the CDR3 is TGTGCCAGCAGCTTAACCGGGGGGGGCGTCACCGGGGAGCTGTTTTTT.

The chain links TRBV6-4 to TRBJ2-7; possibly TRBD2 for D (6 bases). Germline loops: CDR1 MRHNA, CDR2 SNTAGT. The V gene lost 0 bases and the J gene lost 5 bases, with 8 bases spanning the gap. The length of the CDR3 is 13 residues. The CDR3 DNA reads TGTGCCAGCAGTGACTCGCGGGGTAACGAGCAGTACTTC. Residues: CASSDSRGNEQYF.

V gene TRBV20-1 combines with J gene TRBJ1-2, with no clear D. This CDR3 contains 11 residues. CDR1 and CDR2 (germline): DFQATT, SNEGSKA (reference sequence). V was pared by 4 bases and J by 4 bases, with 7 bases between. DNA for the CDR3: TGCAGTGCTACAGACCTCTATGGCTACACCTTC. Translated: CSATDLYGYTF.

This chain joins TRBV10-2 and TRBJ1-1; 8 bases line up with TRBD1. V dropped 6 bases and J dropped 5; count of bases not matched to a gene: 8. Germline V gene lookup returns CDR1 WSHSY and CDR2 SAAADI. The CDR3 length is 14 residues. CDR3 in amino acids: CASRPNRGDTEAFF. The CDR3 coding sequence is TGCGCCAGCAGACCGAACAGGGGGGATACTGAAGCTTTCTTT.